The present entry profiles one T cell receptor (beta chain) with its context. No antigen is known for it. Everyone who donated was a healthy bone marrow donor. CDR3 length: 19 residues. CDR1 is MNHEY and CDR2 is SMNVEV in the germline V gene (reference sequence). The trim removed 5 bases at V and 10 bases at J, leaving 23 bases unmatched. The data are from a study of cytomegalovirus exposure and HLA in healthy donors. Study-wide results and limits: Later analysis showed most CMV-associated TCR beta chains appearing HLA-restricted. CMV antigen specificity was confirmed in vitro for three CMV-associated chains.

Primers for the PCR totalled 60 Vbeta and 13 Jbeta. How the authors handled the data: A later analysis counted around 74 million unique TCR beta chains, some 11 million shared. Clones were sequenced by immunoSEQ multiplex PCR, and TCRdb holds only the in-frame ones, with some missing. The DNA gave D and trimming, while V, J and clone size come from that table. This table holds 250,000 to 300,000 clones, roughly four fifths found once. Material: PBMCs. The V call is TRBV27, the J call TRBJ1-6; 7 positions match TRBD1. The receptor's source is a woman aged 35 to 49 in good health and CMV-seropositive. This CDR3 reads CASSPVLTGTQTRGSPLHF. For the CDR3, the DNA is TGTGCCAGCAGTCCAGTCCTGACAGGGACACAAACTAGAGGATCACCCCTCCACTTT.